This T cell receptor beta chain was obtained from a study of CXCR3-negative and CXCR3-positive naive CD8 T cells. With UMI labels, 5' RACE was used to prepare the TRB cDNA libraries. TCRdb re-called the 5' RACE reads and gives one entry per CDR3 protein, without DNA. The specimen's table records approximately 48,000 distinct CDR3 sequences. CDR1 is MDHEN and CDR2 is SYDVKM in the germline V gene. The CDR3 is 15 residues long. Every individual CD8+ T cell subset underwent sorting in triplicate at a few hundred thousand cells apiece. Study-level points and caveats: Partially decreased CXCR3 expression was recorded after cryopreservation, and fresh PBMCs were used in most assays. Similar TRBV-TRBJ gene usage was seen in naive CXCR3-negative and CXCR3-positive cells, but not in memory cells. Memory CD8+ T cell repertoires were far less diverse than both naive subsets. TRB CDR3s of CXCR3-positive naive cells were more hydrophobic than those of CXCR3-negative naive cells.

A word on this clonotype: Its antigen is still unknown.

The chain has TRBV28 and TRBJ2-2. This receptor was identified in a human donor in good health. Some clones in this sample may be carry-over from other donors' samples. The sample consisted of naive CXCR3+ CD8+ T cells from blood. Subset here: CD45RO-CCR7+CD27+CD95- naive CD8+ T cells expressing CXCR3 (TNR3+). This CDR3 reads CASSLRLADTGELFF.